The clone carrying this T cell receptor beta chain came up a few times. These data belong to a study of T-cell memory formation after mild COVID-19. Germline CDR1 SEHNR, CDR2 FQNEAQ (reference sequence). There are 16 residues in the CDR3. The J segment lost 3 bases and the V segment lost 5 bases, leaving 9 bases of the junction unmatched. 5'RACE with constant-segment primers built TCRalpha and TCRbeta cDNA libraries with UMIs. TCRdb re-derived calls from the 5' RACE reads in MiXCR, one entry per CDR3 protein. The sample lists approximately 290,000 distinct CDR3 sequences, around 15% seen once, with 22% in the top ten.

Sequenced material: PBMCs or a T cell subset sorted from them (not recorded which). J is TRBJ2-5 and V is TRBV7-9, with 10 bases that match TRBD2. This receptor was taken from a man aged 18 to 29 who had mild COVID-19 (a few samples of this study predate the infection). Cell type and time point are not known. The CDR3 nucleotides are TGTGCCAGCAGCGAGAGATTAGGACTAGCGGAAGAGACCCAGTACTTC. This encodes CASSERLGLAEETQYF.